These 11 T cell receptor beta chains came from one sample sequenced in a study of blood T cell repertoires in COVID-19. Method: immunoSEQ multiplex PCR; TCRdb's copy keeps in-frame clones and lacks some. The table lists about 200,000 clones, more than 75% of them singletons, with roughly 4.5% in the top ten. The sequencing input was peripheral blood. The source is a woman aged 80 or over with acute or convalescent COVID-19.

This clone is a singleton in its sample. This chain links TRBV5-4 with TRBJ2-3; unclear D gene. From germline, CDR1 is SGHNT and CDR2 YYREEE (reference sequence). Trimming took off 5 bases at V and 0 bases at J, with 10 bases between the two ends. This CDR3 has 14 residues. CDR3 coding DNA: TGTGCCAGCAGACGTACAGCTAGCACAGATACGCAGTATTTT. Amino acids: CASRRTASTDTQYF.

V is TRBV11-3 and J is TRBJ2-1, with 16 bases matching TRBD2. Germline V gives CDR1 SGHNT, CDR2 YENEEA. The CDR3 length is 16 residues. Trimming took 4 bases from V and 4 from J; bases not matched to a gene: 1. The CDR3 sequence: CASSSGLAGGYNEQFF. CDR3 coding DNA: TGTGCCAGCAGCTCGGGACTAGCGGGGGGGTACAATGAGCAGTTCTTC.

The gene calls are TRBV2 and TRBJ1-5; 8 bases align to TRBD1. The junction had 3 bases not matched to a gene; V was cut back by 2 bases and J by 6 bases. Germline lookup yields CDR1 SNHLY and CDR2 FYNNEI. The CDR3 consists of 14 residues. This CDR3 is CASSEQGAFQPQHF. The DNA of the CDR3 is TGTGCCAGCAGTGAACAGGGGGCCTTTCAGCCCCAGCATTTT.

This chain uses TRBV18 with TRBJ2-7; 8 nucleotides match TRBD1. With 3 bases clipped from V and 5 bases from J, the junction kept 9 bases outside the gene matches. Germline CDR1 is KGHSH and CDR2 is LQKENI. The CDR3 is made up of 15 amino acids. The chain's CDR3 is CASSPKYQGANEQYF. For the CDR3, the DNA is TGTGCCAGCTCACCTAAATACCAGGGGGCCAACGAGCAGTACTTC.

This clone was observed a handful of times. V usage is TRBV18 and J usage is TRBJ2-7; D gene uncertain. Germline CDR1 KGHSH, CDR2 LQKENI. V dropped 4 bases and J dropped 2 bases, with 9 bases sitting between them. This CDR3 is 13 amino acids long. The CDR3: CASSLLGTYEQYF. The CDR3 DNA is TGTGCCAGCTCACTCCTGGGCACCTACGAGCAGTACTTC.

This clone appeared a single time. V is TRBV4-3 and J is TRBJ2-1; TRBD1 matches at 7 bases. There are 16 residues in the CDR3. Germline loops: CDR1 LGHNA, CDR2 YSLEER. After removal of 4 bases from V and 2 bases from J, the junction contained 8 bases not matched to a gene. CDR3 nucleotide sequence: TGCGCCAGCAGCCGCCACCGGGACAGAACCTACAATGAGCAGTTCTTC. Its protein is CASSRHRDRTYNEQFF.

The J gene is TRBJ1-3, the V gene TRBV15, with D hard to call. This CDR3 has 15 amino acids. CDR1 is LNHNV, CDR2 YYDKDF, per germline (reference sequence). V lost 0 bases, J lost 0 bases, and 6 bases lay in between. DNA of the CDR3: TGTGCCACCAGCAGAGAGACACACTCTGGAAACACCATATATTTT. Protein product: CATSRETHSGNTIYF. Using reference TRBV15 and TRBJ1-3 for the parts outside the CDR3, the full variable domain is DAMVIQNPRYQVTQFGKPVTLSCSQTLNHNVMYWYQQKSSQAPKLLFHYYDKDFNNEADTPDNFQSRRPNTSFCFLDIRSPGLGDTAMYLCATSRETHSGNTIYFGEGSWLTVV.

V usage is TRBV11-2 and J usage is TRBJ1-6; no firm D call. CDR3 size: 14 residues. V lost 2 bases and J 6 bases, leaving 8 bases between the germline ends. Germline CDR1 reads SGHAT; CDR2 reads FQNNGV. The CDR3 is CASSLRGSNSPLHF. As DNA, the CDR3 is TGTGCCAGCAGCTTACGAGGGTCTAATTCACCCCTCCACTTT.

This clone was detected once. The chain links TRBV7-2 to TRBJ2-5, with D unresolved. Trimming cost V 2 bases and J 5 bases, with 18 bases left between them. Germline-derived CDR1 and CDR2 are SGHTA and FQGNSA. The CDR3 spans 16 residues. CDR3 bases: TGTGCCAGCAGCTTACAGGCCCCAGGTGGGCTGGAGACCCAGTACTTC. Its translation: CASSLQAPGGLETQYF.

The chain carries TRBV7-6 and TRBJ1-1; tentatively, D is TRBD1 (6 bases). The CDR3 sequence is 15 residues long. The V and J ends lost 5 bases and 5 bases respectively, with 18 bases between them. Germline V lookup: CDR1 SGHVS, CDR2 FNYEAQ. Here the CDR3 DNA reads TGTGCCAGCAGCCCCGCGGCGGGGGCTAGAACTGAAGCTTTCTTT. Its protein product is CASSPAAGARTEAFF. Using reference TRBV7-6 and TRBJ1-1 for the parts outside the CDR3, the full variable domain is GAGVSQSPRYKVTKRGQDVALRCDPISGHVSLYWYRQALGQGPEFLTYFNYEAQQDKSGLPNDRFSAERPEGSISTLTIQRTEQRDSAMYRCASSPAAGARTEAFFGQGTRLTVV.

The V call is TRBV7-2, the J call TRBJ2-1; 7 positions agree with TRBD2. Germline CDR1 is SGHTA and CDR2 is FQGNSA. V shed 5 bases, J shed 5 bases, and the junction held 15 bases outside the gene matches. CDR3 size: 17 residues. The CDR3: CASSSSVGLAVNNEQFF. The CDR3 coding sequence is TGTGCCAGCAGCAGCTCGGTGGGCCTAGCGGTGAACAATGAGCAGTTCTTC.